Presented here are 4 T cell receptor beta chains from one specimen sequenced in a study of T cell responses to AZD1222 COVID-19 vaccine. Profiling relied on immunoSEQ multiplex PCR, and the TCRdb table lists in-frame clones only, not all of them. The profile covers nearly 100,000 clones, with 70% to 90% appearing a single time and 2.8% taken by the ten largest. The specimen was peripheral blood, collected on day 0 of AZD1222 vaccination. The source of these receptors is an adult in good health.

V and J are TRBV10-2 and TRBJ2-1; a weak D match, TRBD2 (5 bases). The V gene's germline CDR1 is WSHSY and CDR2 SAAADI. The CDR3 consists of 17 residues. Trimming removed 8 bases from V and 5 bases from J, with 25 bases in between. In nucleotides, the CDR3 is TGCGCCAGCCGAAAGTCCCCTTACAGCGGCAAGGACAATGAGCAGTTCTTC. This encodes CASRKSPYSGKDNEQFF.

This clone has at least ten counts. V gene TRBV7-9 combines with J gene TRBJ1-2; D is unresolved. The germline gives CDR1 SEHNR, CDR2 FQNEAQ (reference sequence). CDR3 length: 15 residues. V gave up 1 base and J gave up 5 bases, with 14 bases separating them. This CDR3 is CASSLEVGSLYGYTF. In nucleotides, the CDR3 is TGTGCCAGCAGCTTAGAGGTCGGATCCTTATATGGCTACACCTTC.

The rearrangement links TRBV28 to TRBJ1-6; D ambiguous. The ends were cut back, 3 bases at V and 10 bases at J, with 13 bases in the middle. The CDR3 covers 14 residues. Germline V CDR1 and CDR2: MDHEN, SYDVKM. The chain's CDR3 is CASSLTQRASPLHF. CDR3 in DNA: TGTGCCAGCAGTTTGACGCAGAGGGCCTCACCCCTCCACTTT.

The chain employs TRBV12-5 and TRBJ2-3; TRBD2 is a possible D gene (6 bases). Germline lookup yields CDR1 LGHNT and CDR2 FRNRAP. The V and J ends lost 5 bases and 2 bases respectively, with 17 bases between them. The CDR3 has 16 residues. The CDR3 DNA follows: TGTGCTAGTGGTCCCGGGACTTTTCCCCACACAGATACGCAGTATTTT. This encodes CASGPGTFPHTDTQYF.